This record covers a single TCR beta chain. As yet, its antigen is unknown. The V gene's germline CDR1 is LGHNA and CDR2 YSLEER. Deletions cut 0 bases from V and 2 bases from J, with 14 bases between. This CDR3 region has 17 residues. The data derive from a study of OX40 agonist ivuxolimab in advanced cancers. Across the study: The drug used for patients, ivuxolimab, was an agonistic anti-OX40 (CD134) antibody. Patients undergoing dose escalation presented with hepatocellular carcinoma, melanoma, renal cell or head and neck cancer. Participants averaged roughly 60 years of age (range 23 to 79) and were around 80% male.

The method was immunoSEQ multiplex PCR; TCRdb's version includes in-frame clones alone and lacks a portion of them. The data contain fewer than 25,000 clones, approximately 78% of them singletons. Study results and caveats: Some nonresponders additionally presented with little normalized T-cell clonal expansion.

The rearrangement uses TRBV4-3 and TRBJ2-1; D perhaps matches TRBD2 (6 bases). The receptor was derived from an adult with an advanced solid tumor such as melanoma, head and neck, liver or kidney cancer. This sample comprised CD4+ or CD8+ T cells sorted from blood, obtained in a trial of the OX40 agonist ivuxolimab. The CDR3 region is CASSQDMAGWPYNEQFF. The CDR3 coding sequence is TGCGCCAGCAGCCAAGATATGGCGGGATGGCCCTACAATGAGCAGTTCTTC.